Shown below are 28 T cell receptor beta chains from a single sample sequenced in a study of identical twins. Each CDR3 protein is one row after TCRdb ran MiXCR on the 5' RACE reads. The sample has roughly 480,000 distinct CDR3 sequences, 24% seen once. The sample was also linked to a second study, of T cells expressing NK-cell markers.

Sequencing was carried out using CD4+ T cells sorted from blood. These receptors came from a woman in her late teens or twenties in good health.

This chain connects TRBV25-1 to TRBJ2-6; tentative D call: TRBD1 (5 bases). The CDR3 is 15 amino acids. The ends were cut back, 5 bases at V and 1 base at J, with 9 bases in the middle. Germline values: CDR1 MGHDK, CDR2 SYGVNS. CDR3 DNA sequence: TGTGCCAGCAGTTCCCCAGGGTCTGGGGCCAACGTCCTGACTTTC. The encoded protein is CASSSPGSGANVLTF.

In its sample, this clonotype was seen a few times. The V call is TRBV5-1, the J call TRBJ2-7; D is ambiguous. The germline V gene has CDR1 SGHRS and CDR2 YFSETQ. This CDR3 has 13 amino acids. The germline V and J ends were trimmed by 5 bases and 0 bases, with 9 bases remaining between them. The CDR3 is CASRSASSYEQYF. CDR3 DNA sequence: TGCGCCAGCAGGTCCGCGTCCTCCTACGAGCAGTACTTC.

The V call is TRBV14, the J call TRBJ1-1; D unresolved. CDR1 and CDR2 from the germline V gene are SGHDN and FVKESK. With 1 base removed from V and 4 bases from J, the gap between germline ends came to 13 bases. The CDR3 extends over 15 amino acids. This CDR3 is CASSQVKGWATEAFF. The CDR3 DNA follows: TGTGCCAGCAGCCAAGTAAAAGGGTGGGCCACTGAAGCTTTCTTT.

In this sample, this clonotype turned up a few times. The germline gene is not matched at one end of the junction; a read error may be the cause. J is TRBJ2-7 and V is TRBV12-3 or TRBV12-4; 7 positions agree with TRBD1. The CDR3 has 13 residues. The DNA for the CDR3 is TGTGCCACCCAGGAGTCAACGGGACAGATCTTAGACTTC. Translated: CATQESTGQILDF.

This clonotype was detected a few times. The chain combines TRBV20-1 with TRBJ2-7; D is unresolved. The CDR3 is made up of 12 amino acids. The ends were cut back, 3 bases at V and 2 bases at J, with 8 bases in the middle. In germline, CDR1 is DFQATT, CDR2 SNEGSKA (reference sequence). The CDR3 nucleotides read TGCAGTGCTAGCGGGCCCACCTACGAGCAGTACTTC. Residues: CSASGPTYEQYF.

The CDR3: CAWSTGTVDTQYF. In DNA, the CDR3 is TGTGCCTGGAGTACAGGGACAGTAGATACGCAGTATTTT. The gene calls are TRBV30 and TRBJ2-3, with 7 bases matching TRBD1. The CDR3 runs 13 residues. The V gene end was trimmed by 2 bases and the J gene end by 5 bases; junction bases not matched to a gene: 4. The germline CDR1 and CDR2 sequences are GTSNPN and SVGIG (reference sequence).

The chain joins TRBV12-3 or TRBV12-4 to TRBJ2-1; D is possibly TRBD2 (6 bases). CDR3 size: 16 residues. V lost 7 bases, J lost 5 bases, and 21 bases lay in between. The CDR3 DNA reads as TGTGCCAGCAATCCCGTGACTAGTCGGGGAGACAATGAGCAGTTCTTC. It codes for CASNPVTSRGDNEQFF.

This clonotype was observed a few times. CDR3 sequence: CSARDHRGGGYGYTF. The CDR3 DNA reads TGCAGTGCTAGGGACCACCGGGGAGGGGGCTATGGCTACACCTTC. The rearrangement uses TRBV20-1 and TRBJ1-2; TRBD1 might be the D (6 bases). This CDR3 comprises 15 residues. Trimming pared 3 bases from V and 4 bases from J, leaving 18 bases between. CDR1 DFQATT and CDR2 SNEGSKA come from the germline V gene (reference sequence).

J is TRBJ2-3 and V is TRBV24-1; D gene uncertain. There are 15 residues in the CDR3. In germline, CDR1 is KGHDR, CDR2 SFDVKD. V lost 6 bases, J lost 6 bases, and 18 bases lay in between. CDR3 nucleotide sequence: TGTGCCACCAGTTTAAACTCGGGCCCAACGGATACGCAGTATTTT. This sequence encodes CATSLNSGPTDTQYF.

The chain uses TRBV12-3 or TRBV12-4 and TRBJ2-1; 9 bases fit TRBD1. The CDR3 extends over 14 amino acids. With V trimmed by 5 bases and J by 7 bases, 6 bases remained unmatched. CDR3 residues: CASSPGTGMNEQFF. The CDR3 DNA is TGTGCCAGCAGTCCCGGGACAGGGATGAATGAGCAGTTCTTC.

This clonotype was picked up a small number of times. The chain joins TRBV29-1 to TRBJ2-6, with D perhaps being TRBD1 or TRBD2 (5 bases each). The CDR3 has 14 amino acids. V was shortened by 4 bases and J by 0 bases, with 7 bases between the two germline ends. Germline CDR1 reads SQVTM; CDR2 reads ANQGSEA. CDR3 nucleotide sequence: TGCAGCGTTGGGGACGGCTCTGGGGCCAACGTCCTGACTTTC. Translation gives CSVGDGSGANVLTF.

The chain couples TRBV7-9 to TRBJ2-3; D ambiguous. V dropped 0 bases and J dropped 0 bases, with 10 bases sitting between them. The CDR3 extends over 16 amino acids. Germline V gene sequence: CDR1 SEHNR, CDR2 FQNEAQ (reference sequence). CDR3 nucleotides: TGTGCCAGCAGCTTAGCTTTGCAGCCTAGCACAGATACGCAGTATTTT. Translated, it gives CASSLALQPSTDTQYF.

V and J are TRBV6-2 or TRBV6-3 and TRBJ2-3, with 7 nucleotides matching TRBD1. The ends lost 6 bases at V and 0 bases at J; junction bases unmatched: 6. Germline V gives CDR1 MNHEY, CDR2 SVGEGT. The CDR3 covers 15 residues. Here the CDR3 DNA reads TGTGCCAGCAGGCAGTACAGGGGAAGCACAGATACGCAGTATTTT. This translates into CASRQYRGSTDTQYF.

The rearrangement links TRBV3-1 to TRBJ2-1, with D unclear. This CDR3 has 12 residues. V lost 1 base to trimming and J lost 10 bases, with 8 bases between them. Germline-derived CDR1 and CDR2 are LGHDT and YNNKEL (reference sequence). Here the CDR3 reads CASSQGVGEQFF. The CDR3 DNA reads as TGTGCCAGCAGCCAAGGGGTAGGGGAGCAGTTCTTC.

The CDR3 DNA follows: TGTGCCAGCTCTCGGCGCACTGGCACGAACACCGGGGAGCTGTTTTTT. Translating it yields CASSRRTGTNTGELFF. The chain couples TRBV6-4 to TRBJ2-2; D is unresolved. The CDR3 is 16 amino acids. Germline loops: CDR1 MRHNA, CDR2 SNTAGT. Trimming left V 8 bases short and J 0 bases short, with 16 bases between.

This clonotype has a handful of counts. V gene TRBV12-3 or TRBV12-4 combines with J gene TRBJ2-1; maybe TRBD1 (7 bases). The V gene lost 6 bases and the J gene lost 7 bases, with 13 bases spanning the gap. The CDR3 consists of 13 residues. CDR3 coding DNA: TGTGCCAGCAGGGAGGGGGCGGTGAATGAGCAGTTCTTC. Translating it yields CASREGAVNEQFF.

This clonotype was counted between two and nine times. The chain is built from TRBV5-1 and TRBJ2-7, with TRBD1 matching over 8 bases. The germline gives CDR1 SGHRS, CDR2 YFSETQ. This CDR3 region has 15 residues. With 0 bases clipped from V and 5 bases from J, the junction kept 7 bases outside the gene matches. DNA of the CDR3: TGCGCCAGCAGCTTGGCAGGACAGGGTGGAGACGAGCAGTACTTC. Encoded protein: CASSLAGQGGDEQYF.

This chain links TRBV12-3 or TRBV12-4 with TRBJ2-7; weak D call: TRBD2 (5 bases). V was pared by 4 bases and J by 3 bases, with 10 bases between. This CDR3 is 13 amino acids long. DNA for the CDR3: TGTGCCAGCAGTTCCACGGGGTTCTACGAGCAGTACTTC. Protein sequence: CASSSTGFYEQYF.

This clonotype turned up a few times. The V gene is TRBV28, the J gene TRBJ2-3, with TRBD2 matching 9 bases. V lost 5 bases to trimming and J lost 3 bases; unmatched junction nucleotides: 9. This CDR3 is built from 16 residues. Germline V lookup: CDR1 MDHEN, CDR2 SYDVKM. CDR3 DNA: TGTGCCAGCAGTCCTCCGGCGGGGGGGTTTACAGATACGCAGTATTTT. Translation: CASSPPAGGFTDTQYF.

The J gene is TRBJ2-2, the V gene TRBV9, with unresolved D. This CDR3 has 16 residues. Trimming removed 4 bases from V and 4 bases from J, with 17 bases in between. CDR1 SGDLS and CDR2 YYNGEE come from the germline V gene. The DNA of the CDR3 is TGTGCCAGCAGCCCCCGGGCAGCACGATTCACCGGGGAGCTGTTTTTT. It translates to CASSPRAARFTGELFF.

The chain combines TRBV12-3 or TRBV12-4 with TRBJ2-1; TRBD1 might be the D (5 bases). The CDR3 has 16 amino acids. V was trimmed by 3 bases and J by 4 bases, leaving 16 bases between them. DNA for the CDR3: TGTGCCAGCAGTTTTTCCCATGGGGCCCGATACAATGAGCAGTTCTTC. Protein: CASSFSHGARYNEQFF.

This chain uses TRBV20-1 with TRBJ2-5; D unresolved. Trimming took off 0 bases at V and 0 bases at J, with 14 bases between the two ends. Germline lookup yields CDR1 DFQATT and CDR2 SNEGSKA (reference sequence). The CDR3 length is 16 residues. The CDR3 reads CSARDLKKGDQETQYF. The DNA for the CDR3 is TGCAGTGCTAGAGACCTCAAGAAGGGTGACCAAGAGACCCAGTACTTC.

The J gene is TRBJ2-5, the V gene TRBV11-2, with 8 bases fitting TRBD1. The trim removed 5 bases at V and 9 bases at J, leaving 17 bases unmatched. Germline V gives CDR1 SGHAT, CDR2 FQNNGV. CDR3 length: 16 amino acids. For the CDR3, the DNA is TGTGCCAGCAGCCCAATACGGACAGGGATCCTCGTGGCCCAGTACTTC. It encodes CASSPIRTGILVAQYF.

The chain recombines TRBV7-9 with TRBJ1-1; D may be TRBD1 (5 bases). The germline V gene encodes CDR1 SEHNR and CDR2 FQNEAQ (reference sequence). With 6 bases removed from V and 3 bases from J, the gap between germline ends came to 8 bases. This CDR3 region has 12 residues. The CDR3 nucleotides are TGTGCCAGCAGTAGAGGGGACACTGAAGCTTTCTTT. Protein product: CASSRGDTEAFF.

This clonotype appeared once. The chain carries TRBV20-1 and TRBJ2-7, with TRBD2 matching 7 bases. The CDR3 length is 14 residues. Germline CDR1 and CDR2: DFQATT and SNEGSKA (reference sequence). Trimming at V came to 6 bases and at J to 6 bases, leaving 14 bases not matched to a gene. CDR3 in DNA: TGCAGTGCCCACATTAGGACTAGAAATCGCGAGCAGTACTTC. It encodes CSAHIRTRNREQYF.

The chain is built from TRBV20-1 and TRBJ1-2; D remains unclear. V lost 0 bases and J lost 8, with 13 bases in between. This CDR3 is 13 amino acids long. CDR1 and CDR2 from the germline V gene are DFQATT and SNEGSKA (reference sequence). The CDR3 nucleotides read TGCAGTGCTAGAGATAGTTCTGAAGGCGGCTACACCTTC. Its protein product is CSARDSSEGGYTF.

This rearrangement joins TRBV21-1 to TRBJ2-7; the DNA was not compared with TRBD1, the D call given in the table. TRBV21-1 is deemed a pseudogene. The CDR3 loop spans 17 amino acids. CDR3 region: CASSKIGSGTGDGEQYF. The CDR3 nucleotides are TGTGCCAGCAGCAAAATTGGGTCCGGGACAGGGGATGGCGAGCAGTACTTC.

The V call is TRBV4-3, the J call TRBJ2-7, with D possibly matching TRBD2 (6 bases). Trimming stripped 0 bases from V and 2 bases from J, with 11 bases between. The CDR3 sequence is 15 residues long. The germline gives CDR1 LGHNA, CDR2 YSLEER. The CDR3 reads CASSQELGLPYEQYF. As DNA, the CDR3 is TGCGCCAGCAGCCAAGAGCTCGGACTACCCTACGAGCAGTACTTC.